The 14 T cell receptor beta chains below come from one sample, sequenced in a study of T cells in Graves' hyperthyroidism and ophthalmopathy. RNA transcripts were the template for amplifying TCR beta CDR3 regions. The HTBI primer set drove a first-round RT-PCR of the TCR CDR3. Each CDR3 protein is one row after TCRdb ran MiXCR on the multiplex PCR reads. The table includes over 700,000 distinct CDR3 sequences, approximately 40% detected once. Sequenced: blood. These receptors all stem from a young man with Graves' hyperthyroidism.

CDR3 DNA sequence: TGTGCCAGCAGCTTAGCAGGACAGGAGGAGACCCAGTACTTC. This translates into CASSLAGQEETQYF. V gene TRBV7-8 combines with J gene TRBJ2-5; 7 bases fit TRBD1. The CDR3 is 14 amino acids. Looked up from germline, CDR1 is SGHVS and CDR2 is FQNEAQ. V lost 0 bases to trimming and J lost 5 bases; unmatched junction nucleotides: 3.

The CDR3: CASSLDPGTMYSNQPQHF. CDR3 DNA sequence: TGTGCCAGCAGTTTAGATCCGGGGACAATGTATAGCAATCAGCCCCAGCATTTT. The genes are TRBV12-3 or TRBV12-4 and TRBJ1-5; D possibly corresponds to TRBD1 (6 bases). Trimming removed 1 base at V and 0 bases at J, with 16 bases between. The CDR3 runs to 18 residues.

This clonotype was found many times. Written as DNA, the CDR3 is TGTGCCACCAATGCCTGGGAAGGCGAAAAACTGTTTTTT. Amino acids: CATNAWEGEKLFF. The chain recombines TRBV24-1 with TRBJ1-4; D is undetermined. With 8 bases removed from V and 8 bases from J, the gap between germline ends came to 14 bases. The CDR3 consists of 13 residues. From germline, CDR1 is KGHDR and CDR2 SFDVKD.

The J gene is TRBJ1-1, the V gene TRBV2; no firm D call. The CDR3 consists of 14 residues. Looked up from germline, CDR1 is SNHLY and CDR2 is FYNNEI. V lost 6 bases, J lost 4 bases, and 15 bases lay in between. The CDR3 loop reads CASSPGEGSTEAFF. The CDR3 DNA reads as TGTGCCAGCAGCCCGGGTGAGGGAAGCACTGAAGCTTTCTTT.

This clonotype was observed a handful of times. This sequence joins TRBV12-3 or TRBV12-4 and TRBJ2-2, with D perhaps matching TRBD2 (5 bases). Trimming took 6 bases from V and 2 from J, leaving 7 bases between them. The CDR3 consists of 13 residues. The CDR3 sequence is CASRRVNTGELFF. CDR3 coding DNA: TGTGCCAGCAGGCGGGTTAACACCGGGGAGCTGTTTTTT.

The genes are TRBV5-4 and TRBJ2-3; 10 nucleotides agree with TRBD2. The V gene end was trimmed by 0 bases and the J gene end by 3 bases; junction bases not matched to a gene: 4. Germline-derived CDR1 and CDR2 are SGHNT and YYREEE (reference sequence). The CDR3 length is 16 residues. The CDR3 is CASSLDLAGVTDTQYF. The CDR3 DNA reads as TGTGCCAGCAGCTTGGATCTAGCGGGGGTTACAGATACGCAGTATTTT. Using reference TRBV5-4 and TRBJ2-3 for the parts outside the CDR3, the full variable domain is ETGVTQSPTHLIKTRGQQVTLRCSSQSGHNTVSWYQQALGQGPQFIFQYYREEENGRGNFPPRFSGLQFPNYSSELNVNALELDDSALYLCASSLDLAGVTDTQYFGPGTRLTVL.

V gene TRBV19 combines with J gene TRBJ2-7; D might be TRBD2 (6 bases). The CDR3 sequence is 16 residues long. Germline CDR1 is LNHDA and CDR2 is SQIVND (reference sequence). Trimming removed 1 base at V and 2 bases at J, with 15 bases between. The CDR3 DNA reads TGTGCCAGTAGTATAGCCGGAGGGGCCTTCCCCTACGAGCAGTACTTC. Translated: CASSIAGGAFPYEQYF.

This clonotype was recorded many times. The chain joins TRBV7-6 to TRBJ2-2; D not resolved. The CDR3 extends over 17 amino acids. The germline V gene has CDR1 SGHVS and CDR2 FNYEAQ. V lost 4 bases to trimming and J lost 0 bases, with 15 bases between them. CDR3 residues: CASSSWTSVPNTGELFF. CDR3 nucleotide sequence: TGTGCCAGCAGCTCATGGACCTCAGTCCCGAACACCGGGGAGCTGTTTTTT.

The sample holds a few counts of this clonotype. The chain carries TRBV9 and TRBJ2-2; D is ambiguous. V shed 5 bases and J shed 4 bases, with 9 bases lying between them. Per germline, CDR1 SGDLS and CDR2 YYNGEE. This CDR3 is built from 13 residues. The CDR3 loop reads CASRNVATGELFF. In DNA form, the CDR3 reads TGTGCCAGCAGAAACGTGGCCACCGGGGAGCTGTTTTTT.

A single count supports this clonotype. This chain joins TRBV3-1 and TRBJ1-2; D perhaps matches TRBD1 (5 bases). Germline V gene data show CDR1 as LGHDT and CDR2 as YNNKEL (reference sequence). Trimming took 3 bases from V and 4 from J, leaving 21 bases between them. The length of the CDR3 is 17 residues. The CDR3 bases are TGTGCCAGCAGCCAGATGGCGAGCAGCGCCGGGGCCTATGGCTACACCTTC. This translates into CASSQMASSAGAYGYTF.

CDR3 in DNA: TGCAGCTTGGGACGCCTTAACACCGGGGAGCTGTTTTTT. Encoded protein: CSLGRLNTGELFF. This rearrangement joins TRBV29-1 to TRBJ2-2; the D gene could be TRBD1 or TRBD2 (5 bases each). Deletions cut 8 bases from V and 2 bases from J, with 12 bases between. This CDR3 has 13 amino acids. Germline V gene lookup returns CDR1 SQVTM and CDR2 ANQGSEA.

This clonotype was detected many times. This sequence joins TRBV7-6 and TRBJ1-1, with no clear D. In germline, CDR1 is SGHVS, CDR2 FNYEAQ. This CDR3 spans 14 amino acids. Trimming left V 5 bases short and J 1 base short, with 11 bases between. Here the CDR3 DNA reads TGTGCCAGCAGCCTGGACCTTTCGAACACTGAAGCTTTCTTT. Protein sequence: CASSLDLSNTEAFF.

The chain joins TRBV9 to TRBJ1-2; D remains ambiguous. CDR3 length: 16 amino acids. Trimming pared 0 bases from V and 4 bases from J, leaving 16 bases between. Germline loops: CDR1 SGDLS, CDR2 YYNGEE. CDR3 amino acids: CASSVEGQPASYGYTF. The DNA for the CDR3 is TGTGCCAGCAGCGTAGAGGGCCAGCCCGCCTCCTATGGCTACACCTTC. Looking up the rest from reference TRBV9 and TRBJ1-2 gives the full variable domain: DSGVTQTPKHLITATGQRVTLRCSPRSGDLSVYWYQQSLDQGLQFLIQYYNGEERAKGNILERFSAQQFPDLHSELNLSSLELGDSALYFCASSVEGQPASYGYTFGSGTRLTVV.

This clonotype was seen many times. The chain has TRBV7-8 and TRBJ1-2, with TRBD1 as a possible D gene (5 bases). V lost 5 bases and J 3 bases, leaving 10 bases between the germline ends. CDR3 length: 13 residues. The germline V gene has CDR1 SGHVS and CDR2 FQNEAQ. CDR3 sequence reads: CASSHGGDYGYTF. The CDR3 bases are TGTGCCAGCAGCCACGGGGGGGACTATGGCTACACCTTC.